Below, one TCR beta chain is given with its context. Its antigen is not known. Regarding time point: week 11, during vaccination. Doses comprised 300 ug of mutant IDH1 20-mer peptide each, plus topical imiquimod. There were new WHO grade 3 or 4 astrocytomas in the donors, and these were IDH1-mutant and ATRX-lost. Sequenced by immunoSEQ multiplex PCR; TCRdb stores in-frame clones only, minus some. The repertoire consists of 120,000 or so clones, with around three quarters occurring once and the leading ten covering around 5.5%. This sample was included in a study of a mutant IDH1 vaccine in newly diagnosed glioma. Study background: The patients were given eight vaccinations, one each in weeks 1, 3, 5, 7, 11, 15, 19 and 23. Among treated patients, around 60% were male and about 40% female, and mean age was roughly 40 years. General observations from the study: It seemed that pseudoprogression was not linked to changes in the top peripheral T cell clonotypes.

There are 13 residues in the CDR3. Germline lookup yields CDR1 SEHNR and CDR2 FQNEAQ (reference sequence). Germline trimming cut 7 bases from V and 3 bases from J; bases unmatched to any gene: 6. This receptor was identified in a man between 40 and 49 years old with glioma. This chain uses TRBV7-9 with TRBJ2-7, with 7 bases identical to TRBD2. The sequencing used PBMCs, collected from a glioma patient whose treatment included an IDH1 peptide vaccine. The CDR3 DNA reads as TGTGCCAGCACCGTTGGGGGGGACTACGAGCAGTACTTC. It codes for CASTVGGDYEQYF.